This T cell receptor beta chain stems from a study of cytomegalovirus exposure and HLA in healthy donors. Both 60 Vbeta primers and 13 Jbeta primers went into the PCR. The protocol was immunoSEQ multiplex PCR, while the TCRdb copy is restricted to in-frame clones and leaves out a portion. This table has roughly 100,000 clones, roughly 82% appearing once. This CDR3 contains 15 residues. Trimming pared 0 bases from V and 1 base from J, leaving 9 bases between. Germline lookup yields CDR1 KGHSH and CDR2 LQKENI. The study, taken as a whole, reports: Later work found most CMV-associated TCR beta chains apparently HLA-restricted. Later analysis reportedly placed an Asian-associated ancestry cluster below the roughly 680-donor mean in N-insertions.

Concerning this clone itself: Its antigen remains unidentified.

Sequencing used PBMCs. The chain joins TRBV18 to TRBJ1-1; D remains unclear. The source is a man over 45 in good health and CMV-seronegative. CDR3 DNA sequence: TGTGCCAGCTCACCACCTCTCGCAGAGAACACTGAAGCTTTCTTT. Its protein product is CASSPPLAENTEAFF.